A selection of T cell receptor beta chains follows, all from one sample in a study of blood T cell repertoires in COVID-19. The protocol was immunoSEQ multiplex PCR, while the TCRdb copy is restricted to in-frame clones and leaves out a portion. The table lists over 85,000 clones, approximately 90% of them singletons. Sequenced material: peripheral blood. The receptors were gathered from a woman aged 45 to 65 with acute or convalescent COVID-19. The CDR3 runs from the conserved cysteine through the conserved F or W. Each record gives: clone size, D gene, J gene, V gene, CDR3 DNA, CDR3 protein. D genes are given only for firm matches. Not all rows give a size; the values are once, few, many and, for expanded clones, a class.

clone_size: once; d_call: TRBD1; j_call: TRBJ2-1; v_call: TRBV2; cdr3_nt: TGTGCCAGCAGTCCGGACAGGGCCCATGAGCAGTTCTTC; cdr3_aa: CASSPDRAHEQFF
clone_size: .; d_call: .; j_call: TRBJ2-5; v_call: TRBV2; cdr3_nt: TGTGCCAGCGCACGGGACTCAAGAGAGACCCAGTACTTC; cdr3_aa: CASARDSRETQYF
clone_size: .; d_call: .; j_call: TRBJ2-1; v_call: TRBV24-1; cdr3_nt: TGTGCCACCTCAGGGGTACCCTACAATGAGCAGTTCTTC; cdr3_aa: CATSGVPYNEQFF
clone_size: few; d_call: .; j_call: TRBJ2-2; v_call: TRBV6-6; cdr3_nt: TGTGCCAGCAGTTACAGGGGTTTGTCCGCCGGCGGGGAGCTGTTTTTT; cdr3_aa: CASSYRGLSAGGELFF
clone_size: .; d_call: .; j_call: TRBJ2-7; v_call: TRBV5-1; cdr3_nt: TGCGCCAGCAGCTTGCAGGCCTCATCCTACGAGCAGTACTTC; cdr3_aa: CASSLQASSYEQYF
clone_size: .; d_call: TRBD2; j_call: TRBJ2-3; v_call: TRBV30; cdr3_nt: TGTGCCTGGTGCCGAGGGGGGGCTAGCGGGAAGTCAGATACGCAGTATTTT; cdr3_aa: CAWCRGGASGKSDTQYF
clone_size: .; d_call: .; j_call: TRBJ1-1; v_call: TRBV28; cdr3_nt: TGTGCCAGCAGCCCCACCATAGGGGGGGGGAACACTGAAGCTTTCTTT; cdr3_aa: CASSPTIGGGNTEAFF
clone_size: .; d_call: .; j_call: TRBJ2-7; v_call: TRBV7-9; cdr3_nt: TGTGCCAGCAGCTTGGCCGGGACTTCCAACGTGAAATACGAGCAGTACTTC; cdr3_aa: CASSLAGTSNVKYEQYF
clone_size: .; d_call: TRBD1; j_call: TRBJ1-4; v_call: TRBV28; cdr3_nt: TGTGCCAGCAGTAGCTCCAGGGGGGCAACTAATGAAAAACTGTTTTTT; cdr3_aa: CASSSSRGATNEKLFF
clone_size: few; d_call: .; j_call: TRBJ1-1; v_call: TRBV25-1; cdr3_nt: TGTGCCAGCAGTGGACCAGGAAACACTGAAGCTTTCTTT; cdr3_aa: CASSGPGNTEAFF
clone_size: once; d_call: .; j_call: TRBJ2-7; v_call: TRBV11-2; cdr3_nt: TGTGCCAGCAGCTTAGGGTTGGGCAGATATTCCTACGAGCAGTACTTC; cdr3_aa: CASSLGLGRYSYEQYF
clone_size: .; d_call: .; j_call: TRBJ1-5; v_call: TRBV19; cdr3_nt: TGTGCCATCCCCCGACGAGGTCAGCCCCAGCATTTT; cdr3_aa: CAIPRRGQPQHF
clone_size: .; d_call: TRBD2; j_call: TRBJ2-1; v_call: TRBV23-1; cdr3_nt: TGCGCCCCCCTCCCCCTAGCGGGAGCCTACAATGAGCAGTTCTTC; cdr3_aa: CAPLPLAGAYNEQFF
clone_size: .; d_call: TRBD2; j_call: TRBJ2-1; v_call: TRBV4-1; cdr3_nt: TGCGCCAGCAGCCAAGAAGGGGTGGGACTAGCGGACAGAAATGAGCAGTTCTTC; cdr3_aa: CASSQEGVGLADRNEQFF
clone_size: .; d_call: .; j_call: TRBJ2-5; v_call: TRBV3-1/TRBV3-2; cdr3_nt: TGTGCCAGCAGCTCCCAAGACAGGTCAAGAGAGGGCCAGTACTTC; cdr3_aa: CASSSQDRSREGQYF
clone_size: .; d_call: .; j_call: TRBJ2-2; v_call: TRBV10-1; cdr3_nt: TGCGCCAGCAGTCCTACAGGGCTTGGGGACACCGGGGAGCTGTTTTTT; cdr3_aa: CASSPTGLGDTGELFF
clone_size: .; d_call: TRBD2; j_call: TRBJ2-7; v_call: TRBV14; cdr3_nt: TGTGCCAGCAGCCGGCAAGCGGGAGGGTCCTACGAGCAGTACTTC; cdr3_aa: CASSRQAGGSYEQYF
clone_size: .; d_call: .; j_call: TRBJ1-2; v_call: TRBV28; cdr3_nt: TGTGCCAGCAGTTTAACTTCTCGCTATGGCTACACCTTC; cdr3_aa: CASSLTSRYGYTF
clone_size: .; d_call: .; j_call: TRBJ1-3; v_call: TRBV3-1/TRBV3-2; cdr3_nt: TGTGCCAGCAGCCAACAGGGCTTTTCTGGAAACACCATATATTTT; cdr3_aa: CASSQQGFSGNTIYF
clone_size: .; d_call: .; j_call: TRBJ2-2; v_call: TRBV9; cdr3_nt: TGTGCCAGCAGCGTAGGACTCGCGAACACCGGGGAGCTGTTTTTT; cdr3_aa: CASSVGLANTGELFF
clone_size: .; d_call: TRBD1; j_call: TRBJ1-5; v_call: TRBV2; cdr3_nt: TGTGCCAGCAGAAAGGACAGGGTTGACCAGCCCCAGCATTTT; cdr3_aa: CASRKDRVDQPQHF
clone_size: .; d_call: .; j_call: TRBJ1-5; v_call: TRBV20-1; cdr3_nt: TGCAGTGCTAGTACAGTTAAGGGACAAGGTTTAAATCAGCCCCAGCATTTT; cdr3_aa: CSASTVKGQGLNQPQHF
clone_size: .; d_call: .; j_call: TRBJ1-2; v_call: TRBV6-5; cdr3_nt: TGTGCCAGCAGCTGGGGCCGAAGGGGGTATGGCTACACCTTC; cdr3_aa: CASSWGRRGYGYTF
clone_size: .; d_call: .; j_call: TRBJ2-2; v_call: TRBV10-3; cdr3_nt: TGTGCCATCAGTGAGGGGGGCGCGAACACCGGGGAGCTGTTTTTT; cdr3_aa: CAISEGGANTGELFF
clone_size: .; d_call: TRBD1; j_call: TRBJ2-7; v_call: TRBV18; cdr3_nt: TGTGCCAGCTCAGCAGGGACAGGCGGCTACGAGCAGTACTTC; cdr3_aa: CASSAGTGGYEQYF
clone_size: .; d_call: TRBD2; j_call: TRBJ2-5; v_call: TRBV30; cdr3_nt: TGTGCTCGGACTAGCAAGGAGACCCAGTACTTC; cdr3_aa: CARTSKETQYF
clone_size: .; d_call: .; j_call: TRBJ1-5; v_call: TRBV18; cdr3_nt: TGTGCCAGCTCACCAAATATAGGACAGTCCCTTAGCAATCAGCCCCAGCATTTT; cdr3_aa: CASSPNIGQSLSNQPQHF
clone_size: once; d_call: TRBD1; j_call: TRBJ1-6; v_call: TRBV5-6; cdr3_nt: TGTGCCAGCAGCCTAGGGGGACAGACATCCTATAATTCACCCCTCCACTTT; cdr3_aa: CASSLGGQTSYNSPLHF
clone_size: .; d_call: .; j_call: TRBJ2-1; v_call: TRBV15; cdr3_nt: TGTGCCACCAGCAGAGATGTGGTCCGCAGGTATGAGCAGTTCTTC; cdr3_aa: CATSRDVVRRYEQFF
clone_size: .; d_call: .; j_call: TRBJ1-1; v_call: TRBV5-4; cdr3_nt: TGTGCCAGCAGCTCCTGGAACACTGAAGCTTTCTTT; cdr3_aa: CASSSWNTEAFF
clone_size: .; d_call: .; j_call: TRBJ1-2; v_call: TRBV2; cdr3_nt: TGTGCCAGCAGAGGGGCCCTGGGAGGCTATGGCTACACCTTC; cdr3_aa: CASRGALGGYGYTF
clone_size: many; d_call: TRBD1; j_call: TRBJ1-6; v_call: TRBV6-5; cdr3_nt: TGTGCCAGCAGCCCGGAGGACAGGAATTCACCCCTCCACTTT; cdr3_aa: CASSPEDRNSPLHF
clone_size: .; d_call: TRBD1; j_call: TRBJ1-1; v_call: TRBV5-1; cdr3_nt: TGCGCCAGCAGCTTCGACAGGGTCCCAGCTTTCTTT; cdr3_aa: CASSFDRVPAFF
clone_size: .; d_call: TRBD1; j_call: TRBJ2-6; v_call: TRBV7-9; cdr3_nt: TGTGCCAGCAGCCCAGGAACAGGGGTCTACTCTGGGGCCAACGTCCTGACTTTC; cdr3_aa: CASSPGTGVYSGANVLTF
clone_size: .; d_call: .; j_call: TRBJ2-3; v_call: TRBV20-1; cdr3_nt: TGCAGTGCTAGTATGGCAGGGGGGACAGATACGCAGTATTTT; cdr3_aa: CSASMAGGTDTQYF
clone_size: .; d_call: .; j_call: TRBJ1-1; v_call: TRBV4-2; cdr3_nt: TGTGCCAGCAGCCAGACGACAGGTCTGAACACTGAAGCTTTCTTT; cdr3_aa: CASSQTTGLNTEAFF
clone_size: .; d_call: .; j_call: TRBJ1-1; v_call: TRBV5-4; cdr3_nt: TGTGCCAGCAGCTCCCCCCCCTTAGGGAGCACTGAAGCTTTCTTT; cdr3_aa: CASSSPPLGSTEAFF
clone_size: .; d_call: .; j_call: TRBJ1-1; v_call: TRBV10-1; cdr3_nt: TGCGCCAGCAGAAGACAGATGAACACTGAAGCTTTCTTT; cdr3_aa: CASRRQMNTEAFF
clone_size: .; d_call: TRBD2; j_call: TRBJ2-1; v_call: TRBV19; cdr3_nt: TGTGCCAGTAAAAGCGGGAGGGCTCCATACAATGAGCAGTTCTTC; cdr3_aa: CASKSGRAPYNEQFF
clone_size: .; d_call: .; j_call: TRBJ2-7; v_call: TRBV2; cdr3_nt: TGTGCCAGCACCGGAGGATTCGGCGAGCAGTACTTC; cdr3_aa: CASTGGFGEQYF
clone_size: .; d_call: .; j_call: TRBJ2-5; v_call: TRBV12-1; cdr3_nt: TGTGCCAGCAGCCATGGGACAGCGAAGCAAGAGACCCAGTACTTC; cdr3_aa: CASSHGTAKQETQYF
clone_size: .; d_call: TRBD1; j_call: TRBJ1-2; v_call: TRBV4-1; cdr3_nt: TGCGCCAGCAGCCAAGCCCAGGGGGTTACAGCTAACTATGGCTACACCTTC; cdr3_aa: CASSQAQGVTANYGYTF
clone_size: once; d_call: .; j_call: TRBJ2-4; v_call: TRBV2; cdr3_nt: TGTGCCAGCAGTTCGGACAGAGCCAAAAACATTCAGTACTTC; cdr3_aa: CASSSDRAKNIQYF
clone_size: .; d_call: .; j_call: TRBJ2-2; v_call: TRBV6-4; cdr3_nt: TGTGCCAGCAGTTTGGGCTGGGCGACCGGGGAGCTGTTTTTT; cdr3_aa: CASSLGWATGELFF
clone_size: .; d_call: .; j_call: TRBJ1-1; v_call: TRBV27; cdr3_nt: TGTGCCAGCAGTTTAGGGGCGAGGGGGGGCATGAACACTGAAGCTTTCTTT; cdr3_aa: CASSLGARGGMNTEAFF
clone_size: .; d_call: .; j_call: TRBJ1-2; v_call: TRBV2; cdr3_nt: TGTGCCAGCAGTGCTGCCCAGGGCAATGGCTACACCTTC; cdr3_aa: CASSAAQGNGYTF
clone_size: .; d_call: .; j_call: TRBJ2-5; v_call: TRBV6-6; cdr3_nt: TGTGCCAGCAGTGGGGGGGCCGGGGAGACCCAGTACTTC; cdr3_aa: CASSGGAGETQYF
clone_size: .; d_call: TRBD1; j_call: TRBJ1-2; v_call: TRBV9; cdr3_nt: TGTGCCAGCAGCGCGAACCCGGGACAGGTTAACTATGGCTACACCTTC; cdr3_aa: CASSANPGQVNYGYTF
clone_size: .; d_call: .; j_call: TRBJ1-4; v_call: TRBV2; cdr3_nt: TGTGCCAGCAAAGCTCAGGGTTACGAAAAACTGTTTTTT; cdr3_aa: CASKAQGYEKLFF
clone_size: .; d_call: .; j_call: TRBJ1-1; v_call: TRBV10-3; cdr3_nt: TGTGCCATCAGTGAGTCCAGGGGACGGTTGAACACTGAAGCTTTCTTT; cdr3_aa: CAISESRGRLNTEAFF
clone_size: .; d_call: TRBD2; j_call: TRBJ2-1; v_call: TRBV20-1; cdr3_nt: TGCAGTGCTAGTGATACTAGCGGGGGCCCAAATGAGCAGTTCTTC; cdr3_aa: CSASDTSGGPNEQFF
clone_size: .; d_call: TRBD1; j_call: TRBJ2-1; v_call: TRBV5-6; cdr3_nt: TGTGCCAGCAGCTTGGTGGGACAGGCTGAGCAGTTCTTC; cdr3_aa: CASSLVGQAEQFF
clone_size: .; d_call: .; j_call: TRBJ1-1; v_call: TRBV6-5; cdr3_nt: TGTGCCAGCAGTCCTCGACAGGTCGTCGGCACTGAAGCTTTCTTT; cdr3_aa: CASSPRQVVGTEAFF